This TCR beta chain was sequenced in a study of CD8+ T cells in alopecia areata. After isolation, RNA underwent reverse transcription to generate cDNA as the sequencing template. Clones were read by immunoSEQ multiplex PCR, and TCRdb kept only the in-frame ones, dropping some. The table records approximately 59,000 clones, approximately 46% of them present only once. V was trimmed by 5 bases and J by 4 bases, leaving 12 bases between them. Germline-derived CDR1 and CDR2 are SEHNR and FQNEAQ (reference sequence). The CDR3 runs 13 residues. This clone has just a few counts. This receptor was taken from a human donor with alopecia areata. The material sequenced was CD8+ T cells sorted from blood, taken at week 0. The rearrangement links TRBV7-9 to TRBJ2-7; D gene ambiguous. CDR3 region: CASSPRGRYEQYF. CDR3 DNA sequence: TGTGCCAGCAGCCCCCGCGGCAGATACGAGCAGTACTTC.